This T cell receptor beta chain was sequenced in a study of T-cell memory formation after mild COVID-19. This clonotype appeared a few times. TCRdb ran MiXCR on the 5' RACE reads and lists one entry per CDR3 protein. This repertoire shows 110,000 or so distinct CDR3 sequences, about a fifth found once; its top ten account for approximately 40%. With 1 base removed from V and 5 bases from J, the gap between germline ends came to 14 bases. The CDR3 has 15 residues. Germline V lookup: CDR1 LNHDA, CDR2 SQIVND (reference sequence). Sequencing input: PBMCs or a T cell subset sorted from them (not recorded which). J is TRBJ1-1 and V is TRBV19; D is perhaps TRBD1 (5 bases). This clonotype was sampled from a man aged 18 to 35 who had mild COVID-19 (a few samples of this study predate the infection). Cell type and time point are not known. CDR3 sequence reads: CASSIALGVWTEAFF. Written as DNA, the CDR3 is TGTGCCAGTAGTATAGCCCTAGGGGTATGGACTGAAGCTTTCTTT.